What follows are 10 T cell receptor delta chains derived from one specimen sequenced in a study of γδ T cells in repeated Plasmodium falciparum infection. Gammadelta T cells were flow-sorted from PBMC into Vgamma9/Vdelta2+ and Vdelta2-negative populations for bulk analysis. TCRdb reprocessed the multiplex PCR reads using CATT. The table records more than 70,000 delta-chain clones, approximately 0.96% of them present only once. The source material was gamma-delta T cells from blood. The receptors originated from a pool of human donors (malaria-infected and uninfected, not separated).

This clone was recorded a few times. The translation of this DNA and the TCRdb protein of a much larger clone differ at residue 18, probably owing to a read error; the protein shown here is translated from the DNA. This chain connects TRDV2 to TRDJ2; the match to TRDD3 covers 11 bases. No J gene was available from TCRdb, and it was assigned here by a germline match of the DNA. There are 21 residues in the CDR3. Germline lookup yields CDR1 GEAIGNYY and CDR2 EKD. As DNA, the CDR3 is TGTGCCTGTGACACGTTAGGTGGGGGATACGCGGTTAACGATTTGACAGCACTACTCTTCTTT. It encodes CACDTLGGGYAVNDLTALLFF.

This clone appeared many times. This chain joins TRDV1 and TRDJ1, with 11 bases lining up with TRDD3. The V and J ends lost 4 bases and 8 bases, in that order; junction bases with no gene match: 12. Germline CDR1 and CDR2: TSWWSYY and QGS. The CDR3 has 16 residues. The CDR3 nucleotides read TGTGCTCTTGGGGCCGGCCTGGGGGATACATTCAACAAACTCATCTTT. It yields the protein CALGAGLGDTFNKLIF.

This clone was seen a few times. TCRdb pairs this DNA with a much larger clone's protein that differs at residue 6, likely a read error; the protein shown was translated from the DNA. The V and J genes are TRDV2 and TRDJ1; 9 bases map to TRDD3. As TCRdb names no J gene, one was assigned here on the basis of a DNA match to germline. From germline, CDR1 is GEAIGNYY and CDR2 EKD. This CDR3 region has 18 residues. V shed 3 bases, J shed 0 bases, and the junction held 13 bases outside the gene matches. The CDR3 region is CACDPTGTGGLHTDKLIF. The CDR3 bases are TGTGCCTGTGACCCCACGGGGACTGGGGGACTACACACCGATAAACTCATCTTT.

This clone showed up just a few times. TCRdb lists the protein of a much larger clone for this DNA, which differs at residue 14, so this is likely a read error; the protein given here is translated from the DNA itself. The rearrangement links TRDV2 to TRDJ1, with D possibly matching TRDD2 (5 bases). The J gene was not available in TCRdb and was assigned here by matching the DNA to germline segments. CDR1 is GEAIGNYY, CDR2 EKD, per germline. This CDR3 has 18 amino acids. For the CDR3, the DNA is TGTGCCTGTGACACCGTCCTAAGAGGGGCCGCGTACACCAATAAACTCATCTTT. It is translated as CACDTVLRGAAYTNKLIF.

Comment on this clone: TCRdb records a much larger clone's protein for this DNA, with a difference at residue 18 that likely arises from a read error; the protein given is the translation of the DNA. There is no J gene call, but TRDV1 is given as the V gene; whether TRDD3, the table's D call, matches the DNA was not checked. This CDR3 region has 19 residues. The germline V gene has CDR1 TSWWSYY and CDR2 QGS. The CDR3 DNA sequence: TGTGCTCTTGGGGACCCCTATCCTACAGCCTGGGGGTACACCGATAAACTCACCTTT. Translating it yields CALGDPYPTAWGYTDKLTF.

This clone was observed a few times. TCRdb's listed protein matches a much larger clone and diverges from this DNA's translation at residue 14, likely through a read error; the protein shown comes from the DNA. The J gene was not called, though the V gene is TRDV2. The CDR3 covers 16 residues. CDR1 GEAIGNYY and CDR2 EKD come from the germline V gene. The CDR3 reads CACDTVSHRYTDKPIF. The CDR3 DNA sequence: TGTGCCTGTGACACAGTGTCCCACCGCTACACCGATAAACCCATCTTT.

Worth noting for this clone: TCRdb's entry gives the protein of a much larger clone, which mismatches this DNA's translation at residue 10, likely from a read error; the protein reported here is translated from the DNA. The chain couples TRDV2 to TRDJ1; 8 nucleotides agree with TRDD3. Germline lookup yields CDR1 GEAIGNYY and CDR2 EKD. The ends lost 0 bases at V and 0 bases at J; junction bases unmatched: 11. CDR3 length: 18 amino acids. CDR3: CACDTRSGGAWYTDKLIF. In DNA, the CDR3 is TGTGCCTGTGACACCAGGTCTGGGGGAGCGTGGTACACCGATAAACTCATCTTT.

This clone was found a few times. This likely traces to a read error, being one base from a far larger clone. The same CDR3 also results from other DNA sequences found in this sample. This chain links TRDV2 with TRDJ3; 13 positions agree with TRDD3. The J gene, not given by TCRdb, was assigned here from a germline match of the nucleotide sequence. The germline CDR1 and CDR2 sequences are GEAIGNYY and EKD. The CDR3 contains 22 residues. This CDR3 is CACDRFLILGDTRSWDTRQMFF. The CDR3 nucleotides read TGCGCCTGTGATAGGTTCTTAATACTGGGGGATACGCGCTCCTGGGACACCCGACAGATGTTTTTC.

This clone has a handful of counts. The mismatch at residue 3 between this DNA's translation and the TCRdb protein of a much larger clone likely reflects a read error; the protein shown is translated from the DNA. CDR3 DNA: TGTGCTTTTGGGGAACGACGCCGAGTCAACTACTGGGGATCCCCGTACACCGATAAACTCATCTTT. This translates into CAFGERRRVNYWGSPYTDKLIF. The chain joins TRDV1 to TRDJ1, with 7 bases lining up with TRDD3. The length of the CDR3 is 22 residues. Germline V CDR1 and CDR2: TSWWSYY, QGS.

A remark on this clone: TCRdb's listed protein matches a much larger clone and diverges from this DNA's translation at residue 6, likely through a read error; the protein shown comes from the DNA. V is TRAV38-2/DV8 and J is TRDJ1; 9 nucleotides agree with TRDD2. V trimming: 3 bases; J trimming: 8 bases; junction bases outside the gene matches: 17. Germline CDR1 and CDR2: TSESDYY and QEAYKQQN. The CDR3 totals 17 residues. This chain's CDR3 is CAYRTLGLPTPLSKLIF. The DNA of the CDR3 is TGTGCTTATAGGACCCTAGGCCTTCCTACCCCTCTATCGAAACTCATCTTT.